The sequence of this T cell receptor (beta chain) was determined in a study of cytomegalovirus exposure and HLA in healthy donors (dated by TCRdb to the late 2010s). Context from the whole study: In an earlier analysis of approximately 500 of the donors, about 270 Gb of sequence data and roughly 100 million unique TCR beta sequences from some 170 million T cells were reported. A later genetic analysis took genome-wide SNP genotypes for about 60% of the roughly 670 donors and used that subset as a discovery cohort. An early release that covered fewer than 800 HLA-typed donors contained 300 to 350 gigabases of sequencing data and 80 million or so unique TCR sequences. The study profiled the T cell repertoires of about 720 subjects by immunosequencing and related them to cytomegalovirus serostatus. HLA typing included class I and class II loci at four-digit resolution. The number of typed donors differed by locus: 629-630 for A, B, C, DRB1 and DQB1; some 540 for DQA1; roughly 600 for DPA1; and approximately 450 for DPB1. Among the 398 genotyped donors, around 81% belonged to the genetic ancestry cluster associated with self-reported Caucasian donors. On average, about 200,000 unique TCR beta nucleotide sequences were sequenced per donor among some 430 genotyped donors of the cohort, with about 19% of those sequences being non-productive. The study combined high-throughput TCR immunosequencing, statistical association of individual TCRs with disease status, and machine learning to predict cytomegalovirus infection status. In addition to the first cohort of around 670 subjects, a separate validation cohort of approximately 130 different subjects was used. The study aimed to test whether signatures of past pathogen exposure could be identified by cataloging public T cell receptors. A later analysis re-analyzed previously published TCR beta repertoires from 500 to 700 donors and added high-resolution HLA genotyping to study TCR occurrence patterns. All discovery cohort repertoires had been generated using a single sequencing platform. Alongside the repertoire data, information on donor age, sex, ethnicity and CMV serostatus was compiled. An earlier analysis of some 500 of the donors applied high-throughput TCR beta sequencing to assess whether each TCR beta V gene segment acted as functional or pseudogenic. In the later analysis, no new phenotypic data were used to find candidate immune exposures; instead, reliance was placed on TCR beta sequences and their occurrence across donors. Because of strong linkage in the cohort, a few DR-DQ haplotypes were treated as single units for association and clustering.

A remark on this clone: Its antigen target is currently unknown.

The cohort comprised around 690 healthy bone marrow donors. At the time of sampling, every cohort member was nominally healthy, though immune exposures that went unrecorded were likely present. Of the 700 or so cohort members, about 280 had positive CMV serostatus and 350 to 450 had negative CMV serostatus, and CMV serostatus was not recorded for the donor. Each donor provided a peripheral blood sample, and peripheral blood mononuclear cells were used for TCR beta sequencing. Genomic DNA extraction from the blood cell samples was performed with the Qiagen DNeasy Blood Extraction Kit. Measured from the cysteine to the phenylalanine, the CDR3 is 13 residues long. Just the 39-base CDR3 DNA is kept, in frame starting at base 1. Clipping removes 5 bases from V and 5 bases from J, with 3 as the unmatched junction base count. Reading the germline V gene (reference sequence) gives CDR1 MNHEY and CDR2 SMNVEV.

Findings and caveats that apply to the study as a whole: The presence/absence analyses assumed that sequencing depth was roughly uniform across donors, and that assumption may not be true. Because HLA typing was unavailable for some donors at each locus, only the typed subset was used in association tests. A further reported finding was that TCR beta sequences accurately predicted the HLA-A and HLA-B alleles for most subjects in the first cohort. V-gene and J-gene trimming of TCR beta chains was associated with a missense DCLRE1C variant in a later genetic analysis, and the association was replicated in an independent cohort. The cohort was sequenced for TCR beta chains only, and without alpha or paired-chain data the features that could be detected were limited. When HLA alleles, especially DR and DQ, strongly co-occurred, attributing TCR associations to individual alleles was difficult. Several of the top co-occurrence clusters appeared to be linked to parvovirus B19, influenza, CMV and Epstein-Barr virus, according to a later analysis. Linkage disequilibrium might explain the correlated functional status among segregating V segments, but an unknown experimental factor could not be ruled out. The only immune exposure information available for the cohort was CMV serostatus. It was suggested by the authors that the approach could potentially be generalized to other disease states and immunological phenotypes. While some public TCRs were present in many individuals, most TCR sequences turned up only very rarely across donors. In the study, around 150 TCR beta chains were listed as associated with cytomegalovirus. In both the original and validation cohorts, the classifier was reported to diagnose cytomegalovirus status with high specificity and sensitivity. An earlier analysis of approximately 590 of the donors showed that most TCR beta V segments appeared in productive rearrangements either about 87% or about 30% of the time, which broadly matched IMGT annotations. Because counts were too low, about 18 rarely observed V segments, including chromosome 9 orphons, were excluded from the earlier analysis of roughly 580 of the donors. In a later genetic analysis, fewer N-insertions in productive TCRs were reported among donors in an Asian-associated ancestry cluster than the approximately 670-donor mean. In a later analysis, most CMV-associated TCR beta chains were found to appear HLA-restricted, with HLA associations seemingly driven largely by CMV exposure. Compared with equally common non-associated chains, HLA-associated TCR beta chains in a later analysis were more clonally expanded and had lower generation probabilities. In a later analysis, the rate of TCR association differed among HLA loci, with DRB1 alleles having the most associated TCRs and HLA-C alleles having the fewest. The 87-base-pair reads could not distinguish some IMGT-functional V segments, including TRBV6-2 and TRBV6-3, so those segments were excluded. A group of highly shared sequence variants was considered likely to be a technical artifact of the sequencing pipeline. Specific HLA alleles were associated with about 17,000 TCR beta sequences at a false discovery rate of 0.05 in a later analysis. A few of the identified cytomegalovirus-associated TCR beta chains were confirmed in vitro to be specific for cytomegalovirus antigens.

Libraries came from the immunoSEQ multiplex PCR assay. For the multiplex PCR, a mixture combining 60 forward primers for TCR Vbeta segments and 13 reverse primers for TCR Jbeta segments was used. The CDR3 region of rearranged TCR beta genes was amplified from genomic DNA by a multiplex PCR assay. On the Illumina HiSeq System, the amplified TCR beta libraries were sequenced as 87-base-pair reads. On the authors' methods: Across the roughly 700 repertoires, a later analysis counted roughly 77 million unique TCR beta chains, around 10 million of which were shared by at least two donors. Raw reads were error-corrected and collapsed into unique sequences with a nearest-neighbor algorithm that merged closely related sequences to remove PCR and sequencing errors. To assign V, D and J gene segments, CDR3 sequences were aligned to IMGT reference sequences. For a sequence to be retained, at least a six-nucleotide match to both a V gene segment and a J gene segment was required. Rearrangements were classified as productive when the CDR3 lacked stop codons and remained in frame with V and J, and all other rearrangements were classified as non-productive. Following IMGT convention, CDR3 was defined as the stretch from the second conserved V-encoded cysteine up to the conserved J-encoded phenylalanine. In an earlier analysis of around 600 of the donors, sequences lacking an unambiguous match to a single V gene segment were excluded. An earlier analysis of just under 600 of the donors called V segments functional above 56.7% productive rearrangements and segregating when the between-donor standard deviation exceeded 5%. A statistical classification framework was built to diagnose cytomegalovirus status from the catalog of TCR beta chain sequences. A later analysis assigned V and J genes by comparing TCR nucleotide sequences with IMGT/GENE-DB human TR gene sequences. Using the TCRdist pipeline, a later analysis assigned CDR3 sequences along with most-parsimonious VDJ recombination scenarios. A later analysis defined each TCR beta chain by its CDR3 amino acid sequence plus V-gene family, and excluded reads lacking a unique V-gene family. In a later analysis, approximately 640 highly shared, low-generation-probability nucleotide sequences were removed to address suspected cross-contamination and a sequencing artifact. In a later analysis, a clonal expansion index for each public chain was calculated from normalized within-repertoire ranks of inferred template counts. In a later analysis, generation probabilities were computed using a VDJ recombination model fitted to out-of-frame rearrangements, and the results were checked against IGoR. In a later analysis, hypergeometric tests were used to score TCR-TCR, TCR-HLA and TCR-CMV co-occurrence, with a repertoire-size bias correction applied to TCR pairs. To estimate false discovery rates, a later analysis permuted the HLA or CMV assignments 20 times. In a later analysis, co-occurring TCRs were grouped with DBSCAN, and TCRdist sequence similarity was added when clustering was performed within HLA-allele-positive subsets. Repertoires with fewer than 30,000 or more than 120,000 public chains were left out of co-occurrence clustering, as were a handful of repertoires with anomalous nucleotide sharing. TCRdb holds this immuneACCESS table with in-frame rearrangements only. Some clones are missing; in checked studies, unresolved V genes explain under half, and the rest has no known cause. That table supplies the V and J calls and clone size; D and trimming were determined from the DNA. The sample table holds 30,000 to 40,000 clones. 5.9% of the sample lies in the top ten.

Rearrangement joined TRBV27 to TRBJ1-2; 9 bases in the junction line up with TRBD1. This clonotype originated in a human donor in good health. Material for sequencing was PBMCs. The nucleotide sequence is given as TGTGCCAGCAGTGGACAGGGGAGGTATGGCTACACCTTC. It encodes CASSGQGRYGYTF.